The present TCR beta chain was sequenced within a study of T cell repertoires in cytomegalovirus infection. This CDR3 is 17 amino acids long. Germline V gene lookup returns CDR1 LGHNT and CDR2 FRNRAP. Losses at the gene ends were 0 bases for V and 3 bases for J; bases not matched to a gene: 9. TCRdb re-analysed the reads in MiXCR, keeping a single row per CDR3 protein. The sample records about 480,000 distinct CDR3 sequences, roughly a third being singletons. As regards this clonotype: Its antigen is currently unknown.

The sequence was obtained from a human donor in good health (CMV status not recorded). Some clones in this sample may be carry-over from other donors' samples. The sample was cultured PBMCs, taken from culture after CMV antigen stimulation. The chain is built from TRBV12-5 and TRBJ2-3; 7 bases are shared with TRBD2. Written as DNA, the CDR3 is TGTGCTAGTGGTTTGGTTCATGGGACTACACCGACAGATACGCAGTATTTT. Its protein is CASGLVHGTTPTDTQYF.